This entry lists 21 T cell receptor beta chains sequenced from one sample in a study of cytomegalovirus exposure and HLA in healthy donors. With 60 Vbeta and 13 Jbeta primers, the PCR was carried out. TCRdb's table, derived via immunoSEQ multiplex PCR, lists solely in-frame clones and lacks some. The sample shows 150,000 to 200,000 clones, more than 75% of them seen only once. The material sequenced was PBMCs. The receptors were sampled from a woman younger than 45 in good health and CMV-seropositive.

CDR3 nucleotides: TGTGCCAGCAGCATTGGGGAAGACAGAGTCAATCAGCCCCAGCATTTT. It is translated as CASSIGEDRVNQPQHF. This chain connects TRBV7-2 to TRBJ1-5; perhaps TRBD1 as D (5 bases). V lost 5 bases, J lost 3 bases, and 17 bases lay in between. Germline assignment: CDR1 SGHTA and CDR2 FQGNSA. This CDR3 contains 16 residues.

The chain combines TRBV23-1 with TRBJ1-2; 7 bases align to TRBD1. TRBV23-1 is labeled an ORF, and its function is uncertain. The CDR3 extends over 15 amino acids. Trimming took 5 bases from V and 2 from J; bases not matched to a gene: 8. In DNA form, the CDR3 reads TGCGCCAGCAGTTGGCAGGGGGATCCCAACTATGGCTACACCTTC. Its translation is CASSWQGDPNYGYTF.

The chain links TRBV7-7 to TRBJ2-1, with 7 bases identical to TRBD1. The CDR3 contains 15 residues. V dropped 1 base and J dropped 3; count of bases not matched to a gene: 3. The germline V gene encodes CDR1 SSHAT and CDR2 FNYEAQ (reference sequence). The CDR3, as DNA: TGTGCCAGCAGCTTAGGATGGGACAGCTACAATGAGCAGTTCTTC. This translates into CASSLGWDSYNEQFF. The entire variable domain, with the rest obtained from reference TRBV7-7 and TRBJ2-1, is as follows: GAGVSQSPRYKVTKRGQDVTLRCDPISSHATLYWYQQALGQGPEFLTYFNYEAQPDKSGLPSDRFSAERPEGSISTLTIQRTEQRDSAMYRCASSLGWDSYNEQFFGPGTRLTVL.

V gene TRBV19 combines with J gene TRBJ2-6; weak D call: TRBD1 (6 bases). V lost 3 bases to trimming and J lost 3 bases, with 9 bases between them. The germline V gene encodes CDR1 LNHDA and CDR2 SQIVND (reference sequence). The CDR3 runs 15 residues. As DNA, the CDR3 is TGTGCCAGTAGTATCACAGGGTTTGGGGCCAACGTCCTGACTTTC. It translates to CASSITGFGANVLTF.

This clone was seen a single time. The J gene is TRBJ1-4, the V gene TRBV9; 8 positions match TRBD1. Germline CDR1 and CDR2: SGDLS and YYNGEE. CDR3 length equals 15 residues. V was clipped by 0 bases and J by 6 bases; unmatched bases: 4. In DNA, the CDR3 is TGTGCCAGCAGCGTAGCGGACAGGGCAGATGAAAAACTGTTTTTT. Protein product: CASSVADRADEKLFF.

The chain recombines TRBV6-5 with TRBJ2-1; possibly TRBD1 for D (5 bases). V was clipped by 8 bases and J by 6 bases, with 14 bases between them. This CDR3 is 13 amino acids long. CDR1 MNHEY and CDR2 SVGAGI come from the germline V gene. The CDR3 sequence is CASRRADSNEQFF. The CDR3 DNA reads as TGTGCCAGCCGCCGGGCAGACAGCAATGAGCAGTTCTTC.

The chain combines TRBV6-5 with TRBJ2-7, with D perhaps matching TRBD2 (7 bases). The germline V and J ends were trimmed by 4 bases and 0 bases, with 16 bases remaining between them. The germline V gene encodes CDR1 MNHEY and CDR2 SVGAGI. This CDR3 region has 16 residues. The CDR3 DNA follows: TGTGCCAGCAGTTCCCTAGGGGGGGACCGCTCCTACGAGCAGTACTTC. Its translation: CASSSLGGDRSYEQYF.

This rearrangement joins TRBV10-3 to TRBJ2-5; 7 bases agree with TRBD1. The CDR3 has 13 amino acids. Looked up from germline, CDR1 is ENHRY and CDR2 is SYGVKD. V lost 9 bases, J lost 5 bases, and 9 bases stayed unmatched. CDR3 bases: TGTGCCATTCGGGACAGCCCAGGGGAGACCCAGTACTTC. This sequence encodes CAIRDSPGETQYF.

CDR3 residues: CASSRKQSYEQYF. For the CDR3, the DNA is TGCGCCAGCAGCCGAAAACAGTCCTACGAGCAGTACTTC. V is TRBV10-1 and J is TRBJ2-7; D uncertain. Germline-derived CDR1 and CDR2 are WNHNN and SYGVQD (reference sequence). V dropped 6 bases and J dropped 1 base, with 10 bases sitting between them. This CDR3 is 13 amino acids long.

This chain connects TRBV29-1 to TRBJ1-6; TRBD1 is a possible D gene (6 bases). V was clipped by 5 bases and J by 10 bases, with 15 bases between them. CDR1 and CDR2 (germline): SQVTM, ANQGSEA. The CDR3 extends over 13 amino acids. The CDR3 region is CSVRGAGGSPLHF. The DNA of the CDR3 is TGCAGCGTTAGGGGGGCGGGGGGCTCACCCCTCCACTTT.

This chain uses TRBV6-1 with TRBJ1-5; D might be TRBD1 (5 bases). CDR3 length: 13 amino acids. The V gene lost 11 bases and the J gene lost 3 bases, with 14 bases spanning the gap. Germline CDR1 MNHNS, CDR2 SASEGT. CDR3 sequence (DNA): TGTGCCTGTCGACAGACCTTCAATCAGCCCCAGCATTTT. Translated, it gives CACRQTFNQPQHF.

The chain joins TRBV4-2 to TRBJ2-5; 11 bases align to TRBD2. This CDR3 has 15 amino acids. V shed 6 bases and J 3 bases; nucleotides not matched to a gene: 6. Germline-derived CDR1 and CDR2 are LGHNA and YNFKEQ. This chain's CDR3 is CASSHSGGVEETQYF. The CDR3, as DNA: TGTGCCAGCAGTCATAGCGGGGGGGTGGAAGAGACCCAGTACTTC.

J is TRBJ2-5 and V is TRBV28, with 8 bases fitting TRBD2. Per the germline V gene, CDR1 is MDHEN and CDR2 is SYDVKM. There are 18 residues in the CDR3. With V trimmed by 6 bases and J by 5 bases, 20 bases remained unmatched. The CDR3 region is CASSPGDPAGAHPETQYF. DNA for the CDR3: TGTGCCAGCAGCCCAGGGGATCCAGCGGGGGCTCATCCGGAGACCCAGTACTTC.

V and J are TRBV11-3 and TRBJ2-1; no firm D call. The CDR3 spans 17 residues. Germline CDR1 is SGHNT and CDR2 is YENEEA. V gave up 5 bases and J gave up 0 bases, with 17 bases separating them. The CDR3 nucleotides are TGTGCCAGCAGCGCACCCTTCTCGGAGAGCTCCTACAATGAGCAGTTCTTC. Translating it yields CASSAPFSESSYNEQFF. The variable domain in full, completed from reference TRBV11-3 and TRBJ2-1, reads EAGVVQSPRYKIIEKKQPVAFWCNPISGHNTLYWYLQNLGQGPELLIRYENEEAVDDSQLPKDRFSAERLKGVDSTLKIQPAELGDSAVYLCASSAPFSESSYNEQFFGPGTRLTVL.

The chain uses TRBV11-3 and TRBJ2-1; D not certain. Germline V gives CDR1 SGHNT, CDR2 YENEEA. There are 15 residues in the CDR3. Trimming removed 3 bases from V and 4 bases from J, with 13 bases in between. CDR3 sequence reads: CASSFLTSRYNEQFF. The DNA of the CDR3 is TGTGCCAGCAGCTTCCTTACTTCTAGGTACAATGAGCAGTTCTTC.

The chain combines TRBV9 with TRBJ2-6; 7 bases align to TRBD2. The ends lost 1 base at V and 1 base at J; junction bases unmatched: 2. The CDR3 consists of 16 residues. Germline CDR1 and CDR2: SGDLS and YYNGEE. The CDR3 DNA reads TGTGCCAGCAGCGTATGGGAGGGGTCTGGGGCCAACGTCCTGACTTTC. Protein product: CASSVWEGSGANVLTF.

This clone came up a few times. The rearrangement joins TRBV27 to TRBJ1-5, with 7 bases lining up with TRBD1. This CDR3 is built from 12 residues. In germline, CDR1 is MNHEY, CDR2 SMNVEV (reference sequence). Trimming took 8 bases from V and 4 from J; bases not matched to a gene: 2. CDR3 in amino acids: CASGRGNQPQHF. CDR3 nucleotide sequence: TGTGCCAGCGGCAGGGGGAATCAGCCCCAGCATTTT.

The V gene is TRBV7-8, the J gene TRBJ1-2; D gene unclear. CDR1 is SGHVS and CDR2 is FQNEAQ in the germline V gene. V lost 0 bases, J lost 8 bases, and 10 bases lay in between. The CDR3 has 13 amino acids. CDR3 coding DNA: TGTGCCAGCAGCTTAGCACCTGGAGAAGGCTACACCTTC. It translates to CASSLAPGEGYTF.

The chain employs TRBV2 and TRBJ2-7; D call uncertain. Germline V gene lookup returns CDR1 SNHLY and CDR2 FYNNEI. This CDR3 has 12 amino acids. V was cut by 5 bases and J by 4 bases, with 9 bases left in between. The CDR3 sequence: CASSPYMYEQYF. The CDR3 coding sequence is TGTGCCAGCAGTCCATACATGTACGAGCAGTACTTC.

This clone was seen just once. The CDR3 region is CASSGRRQDYEQYF. The CDR3, as DNA: TGTGCCAGCAGCGGCCGACGACAAGACTACGAGCAGTACTTC. The J gene is TRBJ2-7, the V gene TRBV11-3; no definite D call. The CDR3 runs 14 residues. Germline loops: CDR1 SGHNT, CDR2 YENEEA. With 5 bases removed from V and 3 bases from J, the gap between germline ends came to 14 bases.

The V gene is TRBV2, the J gene TRBJ2-2, with TRBD2 as a possible D gene (5 bases). Germline-derived CDR1 and CDR2 are SNHLY and FYNNEI. The CDR3 sequence is 13 residues long. Trimming stripped 6 bases from V and 0 bases from J, with 5 bases between. The CDR3 protein is CASRAANTGELFF. For the CDR3, the DNA is TGTGCCAGCAGAGCGGCGAACACCGGGGAGCTGTTTTTT.